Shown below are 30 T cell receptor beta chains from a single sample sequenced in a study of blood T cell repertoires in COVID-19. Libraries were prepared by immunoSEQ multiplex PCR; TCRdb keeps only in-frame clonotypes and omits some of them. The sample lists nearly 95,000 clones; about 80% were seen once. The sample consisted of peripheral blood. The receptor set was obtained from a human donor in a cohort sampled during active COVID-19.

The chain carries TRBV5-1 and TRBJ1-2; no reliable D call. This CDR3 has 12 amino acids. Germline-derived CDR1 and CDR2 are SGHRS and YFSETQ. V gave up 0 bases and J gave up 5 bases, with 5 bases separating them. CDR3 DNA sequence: TGCGCCAGCAGCTTGGCGGGTTATGGCTACACCTTC. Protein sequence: CASSLAGYGYTF. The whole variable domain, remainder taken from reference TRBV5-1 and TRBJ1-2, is KAGVTQTPRYLIKTRGQQVTLSCSPISGHRSVSWYQQTPGQGLQFLFEYFSETQRNKGNFPGRFSGRQFSNSRSEMNVSTLELGDSALYLCASSLAGYGYTFGSGTRLTVV.

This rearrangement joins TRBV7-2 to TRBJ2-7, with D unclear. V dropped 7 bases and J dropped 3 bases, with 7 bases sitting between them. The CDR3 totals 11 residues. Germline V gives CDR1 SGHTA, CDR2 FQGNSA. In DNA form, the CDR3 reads TGTGCCAGCACCCTTAACTACGAGCAGTACTTC. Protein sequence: CASTLNYEQYF.

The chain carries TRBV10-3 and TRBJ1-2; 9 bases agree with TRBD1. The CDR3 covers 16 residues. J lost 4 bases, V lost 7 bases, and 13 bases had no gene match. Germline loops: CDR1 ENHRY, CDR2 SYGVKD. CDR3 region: CAINSPGQGSTYGYTF. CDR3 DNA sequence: TGTGCCATCAATTCACCGGGACAGGGTAGTACCTATGGCTACACCTTC.

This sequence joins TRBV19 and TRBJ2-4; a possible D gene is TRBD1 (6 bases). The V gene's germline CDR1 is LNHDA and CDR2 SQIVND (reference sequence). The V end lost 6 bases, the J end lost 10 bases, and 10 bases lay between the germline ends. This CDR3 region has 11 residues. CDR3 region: CASRSGEIQYF. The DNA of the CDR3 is TGTGCCAGTAGGTCAGGGGAGATTCAGTACTTC.

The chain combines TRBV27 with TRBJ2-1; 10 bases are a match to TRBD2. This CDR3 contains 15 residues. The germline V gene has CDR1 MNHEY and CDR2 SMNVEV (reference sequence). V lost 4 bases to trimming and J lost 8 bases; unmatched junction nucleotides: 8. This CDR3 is CASSSPSGSRDEQFF. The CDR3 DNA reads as TGTGCCAGCAGTTCGCCTAGCGGGAGTAGAGATGAGCAGTTCTTC.

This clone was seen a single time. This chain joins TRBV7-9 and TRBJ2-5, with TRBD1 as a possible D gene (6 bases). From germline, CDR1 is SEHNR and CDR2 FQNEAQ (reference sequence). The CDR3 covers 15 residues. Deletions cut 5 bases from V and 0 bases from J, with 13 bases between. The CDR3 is CASSRTQGNQETQYF. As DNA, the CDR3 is TGTGCCAGCAGCCGGACTCAGGGGAACCAAGAGACCCAGTACTTC.

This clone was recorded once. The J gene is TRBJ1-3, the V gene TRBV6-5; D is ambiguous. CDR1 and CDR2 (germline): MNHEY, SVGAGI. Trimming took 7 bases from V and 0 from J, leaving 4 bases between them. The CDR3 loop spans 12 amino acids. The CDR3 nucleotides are TGTGCCAGCATCAGCTCTGGAAACACCATATATTTT. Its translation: CASISSGNTIYF.

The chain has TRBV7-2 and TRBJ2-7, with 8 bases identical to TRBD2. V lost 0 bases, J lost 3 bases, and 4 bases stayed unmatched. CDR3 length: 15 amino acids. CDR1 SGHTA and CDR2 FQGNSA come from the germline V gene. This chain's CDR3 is CASSLASSGSYEQYF. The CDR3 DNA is TGTGCCAGCAGCTTAGCTTCCAGCGGGAGCTACGAGCAGTACTTC.

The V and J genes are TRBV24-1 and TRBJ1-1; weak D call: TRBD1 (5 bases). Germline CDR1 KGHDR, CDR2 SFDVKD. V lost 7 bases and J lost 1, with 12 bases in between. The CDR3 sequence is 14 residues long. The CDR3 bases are TGTGCCACCAGGGGCCAGGGTTCGAACACTGAAGCTTTCTTT. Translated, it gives CATRGQGSNTEAFF.

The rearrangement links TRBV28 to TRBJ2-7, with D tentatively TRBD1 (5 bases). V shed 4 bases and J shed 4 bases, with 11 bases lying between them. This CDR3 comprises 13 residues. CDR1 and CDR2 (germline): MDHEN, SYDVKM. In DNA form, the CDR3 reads TGTGCCAGCAGTTCCATTCAGGGTTACGAGCAGTACTTC. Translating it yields CASSSIQGYEQYF.

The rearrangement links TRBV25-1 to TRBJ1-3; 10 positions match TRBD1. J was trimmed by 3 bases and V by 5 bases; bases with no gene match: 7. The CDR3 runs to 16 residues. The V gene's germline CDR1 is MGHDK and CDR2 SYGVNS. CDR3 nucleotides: TGTGCCAGCAGTTCGCGACAGGGGGCAGGTGGAAACACCATATATTTT. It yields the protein CASSSRQGAGGNTIYF.

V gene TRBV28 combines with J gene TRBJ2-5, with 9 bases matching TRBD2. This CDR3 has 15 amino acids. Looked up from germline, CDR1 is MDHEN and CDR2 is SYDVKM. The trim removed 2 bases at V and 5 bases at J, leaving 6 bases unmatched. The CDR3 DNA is TGTGCCAGCAGTTTAGGAGCGGGAGGCGTGGAGACCCAGTACTTC. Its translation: CASSLGAGGVETQYF.

The DNA of the CDR3 is TGTGCCAGCAGTTACTCTCCGAGCGGGAGGGGAACGCAGTATTTT. It yields the protein CASSYSPSGRGTQYF. V gene TRBV6-2 or TRBV6-3 combines with J gene TRBJ2-3, with 10 bases lining up with TRBD2. After removal of 0 bases from V and 9 bases from J, the junction contained 6 bases not matched to a gene. CDR3 size: 15 residues. Germline V lookup: CDR1 MNHEY, CDR2 SVGEGT.

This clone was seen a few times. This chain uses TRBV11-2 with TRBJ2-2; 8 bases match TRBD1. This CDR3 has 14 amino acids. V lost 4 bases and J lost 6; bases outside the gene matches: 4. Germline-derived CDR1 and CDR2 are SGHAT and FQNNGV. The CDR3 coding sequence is TGTGCCAGCAGCTGGACAGGGCGTCCCGGGGAGCTGTTTTTT. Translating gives CASSWTGRPGELFF.

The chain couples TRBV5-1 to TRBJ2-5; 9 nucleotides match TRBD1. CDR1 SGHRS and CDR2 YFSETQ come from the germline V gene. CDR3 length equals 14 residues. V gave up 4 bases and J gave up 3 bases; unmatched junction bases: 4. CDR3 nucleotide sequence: TGCGCCAGCAGCACAACAGGGGGCAAAGAGACCCAGTACTTC. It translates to CASSTTGGKETQYF.

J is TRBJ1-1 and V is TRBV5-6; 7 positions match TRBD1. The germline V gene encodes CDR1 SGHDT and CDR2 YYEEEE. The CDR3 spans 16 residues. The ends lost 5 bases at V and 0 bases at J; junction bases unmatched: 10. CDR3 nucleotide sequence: TGTGCCAGCAGACGACAGGGAAGGGAGATGAACACTGAAGCTTTCTTT. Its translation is CASRRQGREMNTEAFF.

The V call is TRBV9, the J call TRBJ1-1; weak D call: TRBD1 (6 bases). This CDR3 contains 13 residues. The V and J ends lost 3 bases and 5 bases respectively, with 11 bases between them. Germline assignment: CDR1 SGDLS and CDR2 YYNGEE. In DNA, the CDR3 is TGTGCCAGCAGCGGGACAGACGGGACTGAAGCTTTCTTT. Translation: CASSGTDGTEAFF.

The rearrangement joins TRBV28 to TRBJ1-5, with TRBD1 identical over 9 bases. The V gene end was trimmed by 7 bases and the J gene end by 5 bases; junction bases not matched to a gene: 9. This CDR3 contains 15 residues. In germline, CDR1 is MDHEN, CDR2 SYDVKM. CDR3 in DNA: TGTGCCAGCACCCAATCCGGGACAGGGCATCAGCCCCAGCATTTT. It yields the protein CASTQSGTGHQPQHF.

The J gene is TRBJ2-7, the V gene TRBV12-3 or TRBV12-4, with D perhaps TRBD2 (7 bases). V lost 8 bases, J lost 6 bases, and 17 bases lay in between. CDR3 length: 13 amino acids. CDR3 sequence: CASGVVRGREQYF. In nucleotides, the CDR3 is TGTGCCAGCGGGGTCGTGCGGGGGCGCGAGCAGTACTTC.

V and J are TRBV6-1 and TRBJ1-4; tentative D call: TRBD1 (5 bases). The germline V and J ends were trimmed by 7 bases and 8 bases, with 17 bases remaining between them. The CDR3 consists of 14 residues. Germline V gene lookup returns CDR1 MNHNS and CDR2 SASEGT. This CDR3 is CASTLGGSFEKLFF. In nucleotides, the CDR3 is TGTGCCAGCACTCTGGGGGGTTCGTTCGAAAAACTGTTTTTT.

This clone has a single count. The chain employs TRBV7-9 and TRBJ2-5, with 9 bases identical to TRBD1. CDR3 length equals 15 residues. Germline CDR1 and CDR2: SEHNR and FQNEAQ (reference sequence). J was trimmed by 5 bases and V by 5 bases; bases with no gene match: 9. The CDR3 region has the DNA TGTGCCAGCAGCCCTGGGACAGGGAACTTGGAGACCCAGTACTTC. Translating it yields CASSPGTGNLETQYF.

The CDR3 sequence: CASWTGGGGELFF. The CDR3 region has the DNA TGTGCCAGCTGGACAGGGGGCGGCGGGGAGCTGTTTTTT. The chain couples TRBV12-3 or TRBV12-4 to TRBJ2-2; 11 bases agree with TRBD1. This CDR3 region has 13 residues. V trimming: 8 bases; J trimming: 7 bases; junction bases outside the gene matches: 3.

The CDR3 loop is CASSYGGPGYGYTF. The CDR3 DNA follows: TGTGCCAGCAGCTACGGGGGGCCCGGCTATGGCTACACCTTC. This chain connects TRBV13 to TRBJ1-2; D possibly corresponds to TRBD1 (6 bases). The V and J ends lost 4 bases and 4 bases respectively, with 13 bases between them. The CDR3 sequence is 14 residues long. The germline V gene has CDR1 PRHDT and CDR2 FYEKMQ (reference sequence).

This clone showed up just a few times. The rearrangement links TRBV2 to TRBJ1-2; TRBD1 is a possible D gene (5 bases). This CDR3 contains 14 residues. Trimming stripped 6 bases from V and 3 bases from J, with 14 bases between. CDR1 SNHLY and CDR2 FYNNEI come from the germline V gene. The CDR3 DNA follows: TGTGCCAGCAGGGATTCCAGGGTATACTATGGCTACACCTTC. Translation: CASRDSRVYYGYTF.

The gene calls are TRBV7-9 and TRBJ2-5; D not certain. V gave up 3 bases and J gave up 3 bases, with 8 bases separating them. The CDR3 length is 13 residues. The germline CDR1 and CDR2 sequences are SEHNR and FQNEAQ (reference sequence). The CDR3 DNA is TGTGCCAGCAGCTTCGGTCCCAAAGAGACCCAGTACTTC. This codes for CASSFGPKETQYF. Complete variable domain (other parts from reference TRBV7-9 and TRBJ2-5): DTGVSQNPRHKITKRGQNVTFRCDPISEHNRLYWYRQTLGQGPEFLTYFQNEAQLEKSRLLSDRFSAERPKGSFSTLEIQRTEQGDSAMYLCASSFGPKETQYFGPGTRLLVL.

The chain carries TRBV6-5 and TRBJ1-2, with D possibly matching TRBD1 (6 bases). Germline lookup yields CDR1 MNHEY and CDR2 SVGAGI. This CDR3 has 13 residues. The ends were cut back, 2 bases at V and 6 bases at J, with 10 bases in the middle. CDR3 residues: CASSYQGRDGYTF. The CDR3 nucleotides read TGTGCCAGCAGTTACCAGGGGAGGGATGGCTACACCTTC.

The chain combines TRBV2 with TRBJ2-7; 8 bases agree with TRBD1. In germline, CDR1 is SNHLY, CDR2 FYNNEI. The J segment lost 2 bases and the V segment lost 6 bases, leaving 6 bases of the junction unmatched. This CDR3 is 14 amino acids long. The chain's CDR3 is CASRPQGAAYEQYF. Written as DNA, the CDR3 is TGTGCCAGCAGACCCCAGGGGGCAGCCTACGAGCAGTACTTC.

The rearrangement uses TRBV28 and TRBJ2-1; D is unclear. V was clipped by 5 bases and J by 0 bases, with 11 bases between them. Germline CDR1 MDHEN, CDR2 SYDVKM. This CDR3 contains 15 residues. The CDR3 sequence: CASSPFYGSYNEQFF. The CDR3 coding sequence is TGTGCCAGCAGTCCTTTTTACGGCTCCTACAATGAGCAGTTCTTC.

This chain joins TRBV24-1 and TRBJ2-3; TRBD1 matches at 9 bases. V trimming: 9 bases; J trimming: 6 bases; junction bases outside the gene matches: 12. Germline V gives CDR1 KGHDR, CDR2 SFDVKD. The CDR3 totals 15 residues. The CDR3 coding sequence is TGTGCCACCGCGTTTGGGACAGGGCGTCTTGATACGCAGTATTTT. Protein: CATAFGTGRLDTQYF.

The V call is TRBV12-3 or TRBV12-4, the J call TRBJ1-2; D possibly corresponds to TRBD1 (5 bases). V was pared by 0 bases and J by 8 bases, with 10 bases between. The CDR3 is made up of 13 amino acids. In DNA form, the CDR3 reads TGTGCCAGCAGTTTAGCGGGGGGGAAAGGCTACACCTTC. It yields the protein CASSLAGGKGYTF.